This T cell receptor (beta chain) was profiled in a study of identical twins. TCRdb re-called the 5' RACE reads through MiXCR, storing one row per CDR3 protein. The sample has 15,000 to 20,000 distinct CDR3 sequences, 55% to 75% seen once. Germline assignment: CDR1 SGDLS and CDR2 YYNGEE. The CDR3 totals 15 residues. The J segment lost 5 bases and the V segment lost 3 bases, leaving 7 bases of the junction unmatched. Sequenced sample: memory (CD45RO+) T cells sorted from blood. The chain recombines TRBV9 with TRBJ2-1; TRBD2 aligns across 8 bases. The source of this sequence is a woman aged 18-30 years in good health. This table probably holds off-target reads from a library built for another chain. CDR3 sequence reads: CASSGSGRPHNEQFF. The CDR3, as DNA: TGTGCCAGCAGCGGAAGCGGGAGACCACACAATGAGCAGTTCTTC. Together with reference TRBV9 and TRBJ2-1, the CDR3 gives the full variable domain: DSGVTQTPKHLITATGQRVTLRCSPRSGDLSVYWYQQSLDQGLQFLIQYYNGEERAKGNILERFSAQQFPDLHSELNLSSLELGDSALYFCASSGSGRPHNEQFFGPGTRLTVL.